The next 9 T cell receptor beta chains were all read from a single sample in a study of blood T cell repertoires in COVID-19. Repertoires were generated with immunoSEQ multiplex PCR, while TCRdb's copy carries only in-frame clones and drops some. The sample has 130,000 or so clones, just under 85% seen once. The sample comprised peripheral blood. These receptor sequences come from a woman aged 80 or older with acute or convalescent COVID-19.

This rearrangement joins TRBV30 to TRBJ2-7, with D possibly matching TRBD2 (6 bases). Trimming took 0 bases from V and 2 from J, leaving 8 bases between them. From germline, CDR1 is GTSNPN and CDR2 SVGIG (reference sequence). The CDR3 totals 13 residues. Here the CDR3 DNA reads TGTGCCTGGAGTGTATGGACTACCTACGAGCAGTACTTC. Encoded protein: CAWSVWTTYEQYF.

The chain has TRBV24-1 and TRBJ2-5; the match to TRBD1 covers 11 bases. J gave up 2 bases and V 5 bases, and 3 bases lay outside the gene matches. Looked up from germline, CDR1 is KGHDR and CDR2 is SFDVKD. The CDR3 spans 15 residues. This CDR3 is CATSVGQGGQETQYF. Written as DNA, the CDR3 is TGTGCCACCAGTGTGGGACAGGGGGGACAAGAGACCCAGTACTTC.

This sequence joins TRBV6-5 and TRBJ2-1; tentatively, D is TRBD1 (7 bases). V was trimmed by 4 bases and J by 9 bases, leaving 10 bases between them. This CDR3 comprises 12 residues. Germline V CDR1 and CDR2: MNHEY, SVGAGI. The CDR3: CASSSQGGEQFF. The CDR3 nucleotides are TGTGCCAGCAGTTCCCAGGGGGGTGAGCAGTTCTTC.

This clone was seen a handful of times. V and J are TRBV19 and TRBJ2-2, with D perhaps matching TRBD2 (5 bases). Deletions cut 5 bases from V and 4 bases from J, with 11 bases between. This CDR3 is 14 amino acids long. CDR1 is LNHDA, CDR2 SQIVND, per germline (reference sequence). CDR3: CASSFGDGTGELFF. CDR3 nucleotide sequence: TGTGCCAGTAGTTTCGGGGATGGCACCGGGGAGCTGTTTTTT.

CDR3 DNA: TGTGCCAGCAGCGCAGGATCATCCGAGCAGTACTTC. Translating it yields CASSAGSSEQYF. The chain recombines TRBV5-5 with TRBJ2-7, with D unclear. The V gene lost 4 bases and the J gene lost 6 bases, with 11 bases spanning the gap. The CDR3 loop spans 12 amino acids. Germline CDR1 SGHKS, CDR2 YYEKEE (reference sequence).

This chain connects TRBV18 to TRBJ1-5, with 7 positions matching TRBD1. The ends lost 2 bases at V and 5 bases at J; junction bases unmatched: 6. Germline V CDR1 and CDR2: KGHSH, LQKENI. There are 15 residues in the CDR3. The CDR3 protein is CASSPTGVGDQPQHF. For the CDR3, the DNA is TGTGCCAGCTCACCAACAGGGGTGGGGGATCAGCCCCAGCATTTT.

The J gene is TRBJ1-2, the V gene TRBV5-1; D unclear. Trimming left V 0 bases short and J 6 bases short, with 12 bases between. Germline loops: CDR1 SGHRS, CDR2 YFSETQ. The CDR3 has 14 amino acids. The CDR3 region has the DNA TGCGCCAGCAGCTTGGAGTGGTCGGGGAATGGCTACACCTTC. Its protein product is CASSLEWSGNGYTF.

This chain uses TRBV5-4 with TRBJ2-7; a possible D gene is TRBD2 (5 bases). Germline V CDR1 and CDR2: SGHNT, YYREEE (reference sequence). CDR3 length: 13 amino acids. The ends were cut back, 2 bases at V and 6 bases at J, with 12 bases in the middle. The CDR3 spells CASSFADWGEQYF. The CDR3 bases are TGTGCCAGCAGCTTCGCGGACTGGGGCGAGCAGTACTTC.

The V gene is TRBV19, the J gene TRBJ2-7; TRBD2 is a possible D gene (5 bases). The germline V and J ends were trimmed by 1 base and 0 bases, with 10 bases remaining between them. The CDR3 runs 15 residues. Germline V CDR1 and CDR2: LNHDA, SQIVND (reference sequence). The CDR3 loop reads CASSIGGLNSYEQYF. The CDR3 DNA is TGTGCCAGTAGTATAGGAGGGTTAAACTCCTACGAGCAGTACTTC.